One sample yielded the 27 T cell receptor beta chains listed below, sequenced in a study of regulatory T cells in long-lasting Graves disease. Arm-PCR of CDR3 regions and iRepertoire HTBI primers were the basis on which TCR beta libraries were built. TCRdb re-analysed the multiplex PCR reads in MiXCR, keeping a single row per CDR3 protein. The sample consists of roughly 320,000 distinct CDR3 sequences, approximately 15% of them appearing once. Time point defined: newly diagnosed GD, antithyroid drugs for less than 3 months. Isolated PBMC RNA provided the starting material for the TCR library. These data are also associated with another study on T cells in Graves' hyperthyroidism and ophthalmopathy.

Sequences were derived from peripheral blood mononuclear cells (PBMCs), sampled at new diagnosis, from a patient treated with antithyroid drugs. These receptors were obtained from a man aged 35 to 55 with Graves disease.

V is TRBV6-5 and J is TRBJ1-6; D not resolved. The germline V gene has CDR1 MNHEY and CDR2 SVGAGI. V was shortened by 2 bases and J by 13 bases, with 9 bases between the two germline ends. The CDR3 has 12 amino acids. The CDR3 loop reads CASSYEGAPLHF. The CDR3 region has the DNA TGTGCCAGCAGTTACGAGGGAGCGCCCCTCCACTTT.

In this sample, this clonotype turned up a few times. At one of its ends the junction is not consistent with the germline gene, which may arise from a read error. The gene calls are TRBV3-1 and TRBJ2-1, with 8 nucleotides matching TRBD1. Per germline, CDR1 LGHDT and CDR2 YNNKEL (reference sequence). The CDR3 length is 15 residues. CDR3 sequence reads: CASSPSDRGYSEQFF. The CDR3 coding sequence is TGTGCCAGCAGCCCCTCCGACAGGGGCTACAGTGAGCAGTTCTTC.

This clonotype was seen at least ten times. The chain links TRBV2 to TRBJ2-7, with 8 bases aligning to TRBD1. The CDR3 extends over 16 amino acids. Germline V gene data show CDR1 as SNHLY and CDR2 as FYNNEI. The J segment lost 6 bases and the V segment lost 8 bases, leaving 18 bases of the junction unmatched. The CDR3 nucleotides read TGTGCCAGCGTCCCTCCCGGCCAGGGGGCAATTGGCGAGCAGTACTTC. Amino acid sequence: CASVPPGQGAIGEQYF.

The chain is built from TRBV5-5 and TRBJ2-5; 7 bases line up with TRBD2. CDR1 SGHKS and CDR2 YYEKEE come from the germline V gene (reference sequence). The CDR3 loop spans 14 amino acids. V shed 4 bases and J 4 bases; nucleotides not matched to a gene: 7. CDR3 sequence (DNA): TGTGCCAGCAGCAACCTGGGGGGGGGAGAGACCCAGTACTTC. Its protein is CASSNLGGGETQYF.

Many counts were recorded for this clonotype. The chain employs TRBV20-1 and TRBJ2-5; 15 bases are shared with TRBD2. The CDR3 is made up of 17 amino acids. With V trimmed by 5 bases and J by 4 bases, 11 bases remained unmatched. From germline, CDR1 is DFQATT and CDR2 SNEGSKA (reference sequence). The CDR3 loop reads CSAFTRTSGGARETQYF. CDR3 nucleotides: TGCAGTGCTTTTACCCGGACTAGCGGGGGGGCCAGAGAGACCCAGTACTTC.

The CDR3 DNA sequence: TGCGCCAGCGCACCGGCCGGGACAGGGAATGAAAAACTGTTTTTT. Its protein is CASAPAGTGNEKLFF. V usage is TRBV5-1 and J usage is TRBJ1-4, with 9 bases aligning to TRBD1. V lost 7 bases, J lost 5 bases, and 9 bases stayed unmatched. The CDR3 has 15 amino acids. CDR1 and CDR2 (germline): SGHRS, YFSETQ.

Comments on this clonotype: One end of the junction varies from germline; a read error may be responsible. The V gene is TRBV11-2, the J gene TRBJ2-1, with D perhaps being TRBD1 or TRBD2 (5 bases each). There are 17 residues in the CDR3. Germline loops: CDR1 SGHAT, CDR2 FQNNGV. In DNA, the CDR3 is TGCGCCAGCAGCCAACTAAGTCGGGGCGATCGCGCCAATGAGCAGTTCTTC. Translation: CASSQLSRGDRANEQFF.

The chain is built from TRBV5-1 and TRBJ1-6; a possible D gene is TRBD1 (6 bases). CDR1 and CDR2 from the germline V gene are SGHRS and YFSETQ. CDR3 length: 17 amino acids. Trimming removed 4 bases from V and 7 bases from J, with 21 bases in between. CDR3 sequence reads: CASSPDRRTTGNSPLHF. As DNA, the CDR3 is TGCGCCAGCAGCCCGGACAGAAGAACCACAGGGAATTCACCCCTCCACTTT.

Remarks on this clonotype: This sequence may be a read error, since a much larger clone differs from it by one base. V usage is TRBV7-9 and J usage is TRBJ2-7; either TRBD1 or TRBD2 may fit D (6 bases each). The CDR3 extends over 17 amino acids. V was cut by 2 bases and J by 7 bases, with 24 bases left in between. CDR1 SEHNR and CDR2 FQNEAQ come from the germline V gene (reference sequence). The CDR3 loop reads CASSLNGPGAGEDEQYF. The CDR3 region has the DNA TGTGCCAGCAGCTTAAACGGGCCGGGGGCAGGGGAGGATGAGCAGTACTTC. Supplemented by reference TRBV7-9 and TRBJ2-7, the full variable domain reads DTGVSQNPRHKITKRGQNVTFRCDPISEHNRLYWYRQTLGQGPEFLTYFQNEAQLEKSRLLSDRFSAERPKGSFSTLEIQRTEQGDSAMYLCASSLNGPGAGEDEQYFGPGTRLTVT.

Note on this clonotype: A much larger clone sits a single nucleotide away, making a read error possible. The chain couples TRBV7-2 to TRBJ2-3, with D tentatively TRBD1 (6 bases). The J call is doubtful: the DNA matches TRBJ1-5 better. Germline CDR1 is SGHTA and CDR2 is FQGNSA. The CDR3 has 13 amino acids. CDR3: CASSAQGPDTQHF. DNA of the CDR3: TGTGCCAGCAGCGCGCAGGGGCCAGATACGCAGCATTTT.

The sample holds a few counts of this clonotype. The chain uses TRBV2 and TRBJ2-2, with a weak D call TRBD1 (5 bases). Trimming pared 8 bases from V and 0 bases from J, leaving 19 bases between. This CDR3 comprises 17 residues. CDR1 SNHLY and CDR2 FYNNEI come from the germline V gene. CDR3 loop: CASSAQGFLPNTGELFF. The CDR3 nucleotides read TGTGCCAGCTCGGCCCAGGGTTTTCTCCCGAACACCGGGGAGCTGTTTTTT.

The chain is built from TRBV9 and TRBJ2-5; perhaps TRBD2 as D (6 bases). Germline V CDR1 and CDR2: SGDLS, YYNGEE. This CDR3 contains 14 residues. Deletions cut 3 bases from V and 4 bases from J, with 13 bases between. The CDR3 is CASSASADSETQYF. DNA for the CDR3: TGTGCCAGCAGCGCTAGCGCGGACTCAGAGACCCAGTACTTC. Supplemented by reference TRBV9 and TRBJ2-5, the full variable domain reads DSGVTQTPKHLITATGQRVTLRCSPRSGDLSVYWYQQSLDQGLQFLIQYYNGEERAKGNILERFSAQQFPDLHSELNLSSLELGDSALYFCASSASADSETQYFGPGTRLLVL.

This clonotype was seen ten or more times. The J gene is TRBJ2-3, the V gene TRBV30; 7 bases are shared with TRBD2. Germline V gene data show CDR1 as GTSNPN and CDR2 as SVGIG (reference sequence). This CDR3 contains 11 residues. With V trimmed by 5 bases and J by 5 bases, 1 base remained unmatched. This chain's CDR3 is CAWGLGDTQYF. The CDR3 DNA sequence: TGTGCCTGGGGACTAGGAGATACGCAGTATTTT.

This clonotype has a count of ten or more. The chain carries TRBV18 and TRBJ2-7; TRBD2 matches at 7 bases. The junction had 7 bases not matched to a gene; V was cut back by 3 bases and J by 2 bases. CDR3 length: 15 residues. The V gene's germline CDR1 is KGHSH and CDR2 LQKENI. In DNA form, the CDR3 reads TGTGCCAGCTCACCTTGGGCAGGGAGGGCCTACGAGCAGTACTTC. This sequence encodes CASSPWAGRAYEQYF.

Worth noting for this clonotype: A single base is all that separates this from a far larger clone, so a read error is likely. The chain joins TRBV6-2 or TRBV6-3 to TRBJ1-6; TRBD1 might be the D (5 bases). Per the germline V gene, CDR1 is MNHEY and CDR2 is SVGEGT. The CDR3 has 15 residues. The CDR3 sequence is CASSEAATGSSPLRF. The CDR3 nucleotides read TGTGCCAGCAGTGAAGCGGCCACAGGTTCTTCACCCCTCCGCTTT.

Ten or more counts support this clonotype. The V call is TRBV9, the J call TRBJ1-6; D is ambiguous. The germline CDR1 and CDR2 sequences are SGDLS and YYNGEE. The length of the CDR3 is 15 residues. V was shortened by 0 bases and J by 9 bases, with 13 bases between the two germline ends. The CDR3 here is CASSVAGSPSSPLHF. CDR3 DNA: TGTGCCAGCAGCGTAGCGGGATCCCCAAGTTCACCCCTCCACTTT.

This clonotype was detected a few times. CDR3 residues: CAISDGSLAGVLRYF. CDR3 DNA sequence: TGTGCCATCAGTGATGGGAGTCTAGCGGGGGTTCTAAGGTACTTC. The genes are TRBV10-3 and TRBJ2-7; 10 bases line up with TRBD2. This CDR3 is 15 amino acids long. CDR1 is ENHRY, CDR2 SYGVKD, per germline. J lost 12 bases, V lost 3 bases, and 14 bases had no gene match.

The table lists this clonotype with many counts. The J gene is TRBJ2-1, the V gene TRBV10-3; D uncertain. This CDR3 has 17 residues. The germline V and J ends were trimmed by 3 bases and 5 bases, with 20 bases remaining between them. Germline V lookup: CDR1 ENHRY, CDR2 SYGVKD. The CDR3 DNA reads as TGTGCCATCAGTGACCACCACGAGGCCTTGGGTGACAATGAGCAGTTCTTC. Translated: CAISDHHEALGDNEQFF.

This clonotype was seen a handful of times. A much more abundant neighbour one base away suggests this may be a read error. V gene TRBV24-1 combines with J gene TRBJ2-5; 8 positions agree with TRBD2. The CDR3 runs to 16 residues. With 1 base clipped from V and 11 bases from J, the junction kept 14 bases outside the gene matches. CDR1 is KGHDR, CDR2 SFDVKD, per germline. The CDR3, as DNA: TGTGCCACCAGTGATTTAAGCGGGGGCTCCTACAATGAGCAGTACTTC. Protein sequence: CATSDLSGGSYNEQYF.

This clonotype was seen a few times. The rearrangement joins TRBV14 to TRBJ2-6; D gene ambiguous. The CDR3 is 18 residues long. Germline V lookup: CDR1 SGHDN, CDR2 FVKESK. V lost 4 bases and J 2 bases, leaving 18 bases between the germline ends. DNA for the CDR3: TGTGCCAGCAGCCTCTTGGGCAACGCTGTGGCTGGGGCCAACGTCCTGACTTTC. Amino acid sequence: CASSLLGNAVAGANVLTF.

Ten or more counts support this clonotype. The chain uses TRBV12-3 or TRBV12-4 and TRBJ2-1, with D hard to call. This CDR3 comprises 14 residues. Trimming cost V 3 bases and J 5 bases, with 11 bases left between them. CDR3 protein: CASSFRQANNEQFF. In nucleotides, the CDR3 is TGTGCCAGCAGTTTTCGGCAGGCGAACAATGAGCAGTTCTTC.

J is TRBJ2-3 and V is TRBV9; 9 positions agree with TRBD2. CDR3 size: 15 residues. Trimming took 3 bases from V and 5 from J; bases not matched to a gene: 7. The germline gives CDR1 SGDLS, CDR2 YYNGEE. CDR3 coding DNA: TGTGCCAGCAGCGCCGCGGGGGGGCCTGGAGATACGCAGTATTTT. It codes for CASSAAGGPGDTQYF.

This clonotype showed up many times. The chain combines TRBV2 with TRBJ1-4; the match to TRBD1 covers 9 bases. V shed 10 bases and J 6 bases; nucleotides not matched to a gene: 3. This CDR3 comprises 12 residues. Germline values: CDR1 SNHLY, CDR2 FYNNEI. The CDR3 coding sequence is TGTGCCATTGGGGACAGGGATGAAAAACTGTTTTTT. This gives the protein CAIGDRDEKLFF.

The chain employs TRBV27 and TRBJ2-5, with 8 bases fitting TRBD1. With 1 base clipped from V and 5 bases from J, the junction kept 6 bases outside the gene matches. Per germline, CDR1 MNHEY and CDR2 SMNVEV (reference sequence). The CDR3 has 15 amino acids. The CDR3 DNA reads TGTGCCAGCAGTTTATACCCAGGGGGCATGGAGACCCAGTACTTC. Translated, it gives CASSLYPGGMETQYF.

This clonotype was seen repeatedly, ten times or more. The genes are TRBV20-1 and TRBJ2-7; D ambiguous. V was pared by 4 bases and J by 2 bases, with 18 bases between. The germline V gene encodes CDR1 DFQATT and CDR2 SNEGSKA (reference sequence). CDR3 length: 15 amino acids. CDR3 sequence (DNA): TGCAGTGCTATTCGTCCCCCAACGGGTGCCTACGAGCAGTACTTC. It translates to CSAIRPPTGAYEQYF.

This clonotype turned up a few times. V gene TRBV18 combines with J gene TRBJ1-1; D is uncertain. The CDR3 runs to 15 residues. Trimming removed 6 bases at V and 3 bases at J, with 17 bases between. Germline V gene lookup returns CDR1 KGHSH and CDR2 LQKENI. CDR3 sequence: CASSQNWESDTEAFF. DNA for the CDR3: TGTGCCAGCTCTCAAAATTGGGAATCTGACACTGAAGCTTTCTTT.

In regard to this clonotype: A much more abundant neighbour one base away suggests this may be a read error. The chain uses TRBV10-3 and TRBJ1-4; D is unresolved. Trimming removed 4 bases from V and 8 bases from J, with 11 bases in between. The CDR3 sequence is 13 residues long. CDR1 and CDR2 (germline): ENHRY, SYGVKD. CDR3 sequence (DNA): TGTGCCATCAGTGGAGTTCCGCGGGAAAAACTGTTTTTT. This codes for CAISGVPREKLFF.